This T cell receptor (beta chain) was profiled in a study of CXCR4 blockade with PD-1 therapy in pancreatic cancer. Findings of the study overall: Intratumoral clonality (mean around 0.13) exceeded healthy blood (roughly 0.05) but did not track survival.

The CDR3 loop spans 14 amino acids. No neoadjuvant therapy was given before resection to the patients supplying these archived tumor blocks. About this clone itself: What it recognizes is unknown.

Produced via immunoSEQ multiplex PCR; TCRdb's table is partial and in-frame only. The data hold 15,000 or so clones, with 72% observed a single time. The sample was tumor tissue. The clonotype originates from a human donor with pancreatic ductal adenocarcinoma. The rearrangement links TRBV7-5 to TRBJ2-2; the table's D gene call, TRBD1, was not cross checked with the DNA. TRBV7-5 is shown as a pseudogene. This CDR3 is CASSATRGTGELFF. The DNA for the CDR3 is TGTGCCAGCAGCGCGACGAGGGGGACCGGGGAGCTGTTTTTT.